This TCR beta chain was captured in a study of T cell repertoires in cytomegalovirus infection. Study-level background: Selection of CMV epitopes for the study included recently identified HLA-C-restricted and well-studied HLA-B-restricted ones. CMV infection together with matching HLA type was indicated by public TCR beta signatures. Study-level results: The cumulative frequency of public TCR beta families identified carriers of CMV plus the relevant HLA. Clonotype analysis showed dominance of the ex vivo response by HLA-C-restricted CMV-specific TCR beta clonotypes.

On this clonotype: What it recognizes is unknown.

TCRdb independently ran MiXCR on the reads; one entry per CDR3 protein. The table has more than 300,000 distinct CDR3 sequences, about 32% seen once. V was cut by 3 bases and J by 4 bases, with 8 bases left in between. The germline V gene has CDR1 WSHSY and CDR2 SAAADI. CDR3 size: 13 residues. This chain uses TRBV10-2 with TRBJ2-3, with a tentative D call TRBD1 (6 bases). Source: cultured PBMCs, taken from culture after CMV antigen stimulation. The TCR originated in a human donor in good health (CMV status not recorded). Some clones in this sample may be carry-over from other donors' samples. As DNA, the CDR3 is TGCGCCAGCAGTGATAGGGGGTCAGATACGCAGTATTTT. Translation gives CASSDRGSDTQYF.